The 30 T cell receptor beta chains listed next were all sequenced from one sample in a study of T cells after posttransplantation cyclophosphamide. Method: immunoSEQ multiplex PCR; TCRdb's copy keeps in-frame clones and lacks some. Singletons are absent from the sample, which has approximately 27,000 clones. Sequencing was done on a sample of PBMCs. The receptors derive from a middle-aged man in good health, CMV-negative, and a related stem cell transplant donor.

This clone occurred many times. V is TRBV10-2 and J is TRBJ2-6; 7 bases are a match to TRBD2. Per the germline V gene, CDR1 is WSHSY and CDR2 is SAAADI. V lost 8 bases and J lost 1; bases outside the gene matches: 2. This CDR3 comprises 14 residues. CDR3 sequence: CASLGGSGANVLTF. CDR3 DNA sequence: TGCGCCAGCCTGGGGGGGTCTGGGGCCAACGTCCTGACTTTC.

This clone was observed at least ten times. The chain links TRBV7-3 to TRBJ2-1, with TRBD2 matching 10 bases. The V segment lost 5 bases and the J segment 0 bases; nucleotides outside the gene matches: 4. CDR1 SGHTA and CDR2 FQGTGA come from the germline V gene. CDR3 length: 16 amino acids. CDR3 in amino acids: CASSGSSGGSYNEQFF. The DNA of the CDR3 is TGTGCCAGCAGCGGATCTAGCGGGGGCTCCTACAATGAGCAGTTCTTC.

CDR3 amino acids: CSSRGGAGGHNEQFF. For the CDR3, the DNA is TGCAGCTCCCGAGGGGGAGCAGGGGGGCACAATGAGCAGTTCTTC. The chain carries TRBV29-1 and TRBJ2-1; possibly TRBD1 for D (7 bases). Deletions cut 8 bases from V and 5 bases from J, with 22 bases between. The CDR3 sequence is 15 residues long. The V gene's germline CDR1 is SQVTM and CDR2 ANQGSEA.

This clone occurred a few times. The rearrangement links TRBV29-1 to TRBJ2-5; perhaps TRBD2 as D (6 bases). With the DNA end fitting TRBJ2-7 better, the J assignment may be wrong. Germline V gene sequence: CDR1 SQVTM, CDR2 ANQGSEA. The CDR3 spans 14 residues. CDR3 residues: CSVEDREVPYEQYF. As DNA, the CDR3 is TGCAGCGTTGAGGATAGGGAGGTCCCCTACGAGCAGTACTTC.

This clone has ten or more counts. V is TRBV5-1 and J is TRBJ1-3; a possible D gene is TRBD1 (6 bases). Germline CDR1 SGHRS, CDR2 YFSETQ. V was cut by 4 bases and J by 0 bases, with 8 bases left in between. The CDR3 is made up of 14 amino acids. CDR3 region: CASSPDSSGNTIYF. The CDR3 DNA sequence: TGCGCCAGCAGCCCGGACAGCTCTGGAAACACCATATATTTT.

Many counts were recorded for this clone. The chain links TRBV10-1 to TRBJ1-1, with TRBD1 as a possible D gene (5 bases). Germline-derived CDR1 and CDR2 are WNHNN and SYGVQD (reference sequence). The ends were cut back, 2 bases at V and 0 bases at J, with 10 bases in the middle. The CDR3 covers 15 residues. The CDR3 coding sequence is TGCGCCAGCAGTGAGGGACACCGTTTGAACACTGAAGCTTTCTTT. This translates into CASSEGHRLNTEAFF.

This clone came up many times. This chain connects TRBV5-1 to TRBJ1-2; a weak D match, TRBD1 (6 bases). The V end lost 4 bases, the J end lost 4 bases, and 14 bases lay between the germline ends. The CDR3 length is 14 residues. Germline V gives CDR1 SGHRS, CDR2 YFSETQ. DNA of the CDR3: TGCGCCAGCAGCCCCGGACAGCTGCTCTATGGCTACACCTTC. Protein product: CASSPGQLLYGYTF.

This clone was seen at least ten times. The V and J genes are TRBV5-1 and TRBJ2-3, with 14 bases that match TRBD2. J gave up 3 bases and V 4 bases, and 4 bases lay outside the gene matches. This CDR3 has 16 residues. Germline V lookup: CDR1 SGHRS, CDR2 YFSETQ. For the CDR3, the DNA is TGCGCCAGCAGCGGGACTAGCGGGAGTGGTACAGATACGCAGTATTTT. This translates into CASSGTSGSGTDTQYF.

At least ten counts were recorded for this clone. The chain couples TRBV7-7 to TRBJ2-5; weak D call: TRBD2 (5 bases). This CDR3 is 15 amino acids long. V lost 0 bases, J lost 9 bases, and 17 bases lay in between. The germline gives CDR1 SSHAT, CDR2 FNYEAQ (reference sequence). The CDR3 nucleotides are TGTGCCAGCAGCTTAGCGCCGAGGGCCTCGTCGGCCCAGTACTTC. Amino acids: CASSLAPRASSAQYF.

The sample holds many counts of this clone. The V gene is TRBV9, the J gene TRBJ2-7, with D maybe TRBD1 (5 bases). Trimming cost V 0 bases and J 2 bases, with 6 bases left between them. Per germline, CDR1 SGDLS and CDR2 YYNGEE. This CDR3 region has 13 residues. As DNA, the CDR3 is TGTGCCAGCAGCGTAGGACAGACCTACGAGCAGTACTTC. It yields the protein CASSVGQTYEQYF.

This clone showed up many times. This rearrangement joins TRBV5-1 to TRBJ1-5; TRBD1 is a possible D gene (5 bases). CDR3 length equals 14 residues. V was trimmed by 1 base and J by 4 bases, leaving 9 bases between them. Germline V gene lookup returns CDR1 SGHRS and CDR2 YFSETQ. CDR3 DNA sequence: TGCGCCAGCAGCTTGTGGGGCCTAAATCAGCCCCAGCATTTT. The encoded protein is CASSLWGLNQPQHF. Supplemented by reference TRBV5-1 and TRBJ1-5, the full variable domain reads KAGVTQTPRYLIKTRGQQVTLSCSPISGHRSVSWYQQTPGQGLQFLFEYFSETQRNKGNFPGRFSGRQFSNSRSEMNVSTLELGDSALYLCASSLWGLNQPQHFGDGTRLSIL.

This clone has ten or more counts. The chain carries TRBV5-6 and TRBJ1-6, with 8 bases fitting TRBD1. The CDR3 sequence is 17 residues long. V lost 4 bases, J lost 8 bases, and 14 bases stayed unmatched. Germline values: CDR1 SGHDT, CDR2 YYEEEE. DNA for the CDR3: TGTGCCAGCAGCCCCCCGACAGGGGCTCGGAAGGATTCACCCCTCCACTTT. Protein product: CASSPPTGARKDSPLHF.

This clone was detected many times. The V gene is TRBV2, the J gene TRBJ2-1, with TRBD2 matching 7 bases. V trimming: 6 bases; J trimming: 5 bases; junction bases outside the gene matches: 13. The CDR3 contains 16 residues. Germline lookup yields CDR1 SNHLY and CDR2 FYNNEI. CDR3 nucleotides: TGTGCCAGCAGGACCAATCCTAGCGGTTCCCACAATGAGCAGTTCTTC. The encoded protein is CASRTNPSGSHNEQFF. Complete variable domain (other parts from reference TRBV2 and TRBJ2-1): EPEVTQTPSHQVTQMGQEVILRCVPISNHLYFYWYRQILGQKVEFLVSFYNNEISEKSEIFDDQFSVERPDGSNFTLKIRSTKLEDSAMYFCASRTNPSGSHNEQFFGPGTRLTVL.

The table lists this clone with many counts. The rearrangement links TRBV27 to TRBJ2-7, with 11 bases lining up with TRBD2. Trimming took 2 bases from V and 1 from J; bases not matched to a gene: 1. The length of the CDR3 is 15 residues. Germline CDR1 and CDR2: MNHEY and SMNVEV (reference sequence). The DNA of the CDR3 is TGTGCCAGCAGTTTAAGGACTAGCGGGTCCTACGAGCAGTACTTC. Translation gives CASSLRTSGSYEQYF.

At least ten counts were recorded for this clone. The gene calls are TRBV5-5 and TRBJ1-6; D gene unclear. V was trimmed by 0 bases and J by 8 bases, leaving 6 bases between them. Per germline, CDR1 SGHKS and CDR2 YYEKEE (reference sequence). CDR3 length: 13 residues. In nucleotides, the CDR3 is TGTGCCAGCAGCTTGGTACCGGATTCACCCCTCCACTTT. Protein sequence: CASSLVPDSPLHF. The entire variable domain, with the rest obtained from reference TRBV5-5 and TRBJ1-6, is as follows: DAGVTQSPTHLIKTRGQQVTLRCSPISGHKSVSWYQQVLGQGPQFIFQYYEKEERGRGNFPDRFSARQFPNYSSELNVNALLLGDSALYLCASSLVPDSPLHFGNGTRLTVT.

Many counts were recorded for this clone. The gene calls are TRBV7-8 and TRBJ2-2; 7 bases fit TRBD1. CDR1 is SGHVS and CDR2 is FQNEAQ in the germline V gene. Losses at the gene ends were 0 bases for V and 7 bases for J; bases not matched to a gene: 8. This CDR3 has 16 amino acids. CDR3 in DNA: TGTGCCAGCAGCTTAGCTTCCACAGGGGTTAACGGGGAGCTGTTTTTT. It encodes CASSLASTGVNGELFF.

This clone showed up many times. V usage is TRBV6-1 and J usage is TRBJ2-7; D possibly corresponds to TRBD1 (5 bases). V was pared by 6 bases and J by 6 bases, with 12 bases between. Germline loops: CDR1 MNHNS, CDR2 SASEGT. There are 12 residues in the CDR3. CDR3 DNA sequence: TGTGCCAGCAGGCCAGGCAGGGTCGAGCAGTACTTC. Amino acid sequence: CASRPGRVEQYF.

This clone came up many times. V gene TRBV2 combines with J gene TRBJ2-7; D may be TRBD1 (5 bases). Trimming took 8 bases from V and 7 from J, leaving 18 bases between them. The CDR3 sequence is 13 residues long. CDR1 is SNHLY, CDR2 FYNNEI, per germline. The DNA for the CDR3 is TGTGCCAGCGAGACCTGGTGGGGCCAAGAGCAGTACTTC. Protein sequence: CASETWWGQEQYF. Combining the CDR3 with reference TRBV2 and TRBJ2-7 gives the whole variable domain EPEVTQTPSHQVTQMGQEVILRCVPISNHLYFYWYRQILGQKVEFLVSFYNNEISEKSEIFDDQFSVERPDGSNFTLKIRSTKLEDSAMYFCASETWWGQEQYFGPGTRLTVT.

This clone was seen repeatedly, ten times or more. This chain uses TRBV7-2 with TRBJ1-1; 10 positions match TRBD1. The germline gives CDR1 SGHTA, CDR2 FQGNSA. The CDR3 length is 15 residues. V was pared by 5 bases and J by 3 bases, with 6 bases of the junction left unmatched. CDR3 DNA sequence: TGTGCCAGCAGCCGACAGGGGGCCCGTGACACTGAAGCTTTCTTT. As protein: CASSRQGARDTEAFF.

This clone was counted many times. The J gene is TRBJ2-5, the V gene TRBV27; 13 positions agree with TRBD2. The germline CDR1 and CDR2 sequences are MNHEY and SMNVEV (reference sequence). The CDR3 covers 15 residues. Trimming at V came to 5 bases and at J to 6 bases, leaving 6 bases not matched to a gene. The CDR3 region has the DNA TGTGCCAGCAGTCCGGGACTAGCGGGACGCAAGACCCAGTACTTC. Protein sequence: CASSPGLAGRKTQYF.

This clone was counted ten times or more. The rearrangement joins TRBV5-5 to TRBJ1-6; D possibly corresponds to TRBD1 (5 bases). Germline V gene sequence: CDR1 SGHKS, CDR2 YYEKEE (reference sequence). The CDR3 loop spans 17 amino acids. Between the trimmed V and J ends, which lost 0 bases and 8 bases, there was a span of 18 bases. Here the CDR3 reads CASSLGPLTGGDSPLHF. CDR3 coding DNA: TGTGCCAGCAGCTTGGGCCCTCTCACAGGAGGGGATTCACCCCTCCACTTT.

This clone has ten or more counts. The chain couples TRBV2 to TRBJ2-3; possibly TRBD2 for D (5 bases). CDR1 and CDR2 from the germline V gene are SNHLY and FYNNEI. The CDR3 contains 14 residues. V was cut by 7 bases and J by 4 bases, with 15 bases left in between. Written as DNA, the CDR3 is TGTGCCAGCACCGGACTGGTGTTGCCAGATACGCAGTATTTT. This sequence encodes CASTGLVLPDTQYF.

The table lists this clone with many counts. V gene TRBV10-2 combines with J gene TRBJ2-5; D is undetermined. CDR1 is WSHSY and CDR2 is SAAADI in the germline V gene. There are 13 residues in the CDR3. The ends were cut back, 3 bases at V and 0 bases at J, with 5 bases in the middle. The CDR3 region has the DNA TGCGCCAGCAGTGACTCAGACCAAGAGACCCAGTACTTC. Translated, it gives CASSDSDQETQYF.

In this sample, this clone turned up many times. This chain links TRBV10-2 with TRBJ2-7; TRBD1 is a possible D gene (6 bases). V was cut by 5 bases and J by 3 bases, with 11 bases left in between. This CDR3 has 13 amino acids. In germline, CDR1 is WSHSY, CDR2 SAAADI. This CDR3 is CASSRDKLYEQYF. The DNA of the CDR3 is TGCGCCAGCAGTCGGGACAAGCTCTACGAGCAGTACTTC.

This clone has ten or more counts. V is TRBV29-1 and J is TRBJ1-1; D ambiguous. Between the trimmed V and J ends, which lost 4 bases and 1 base, there was a span of 16 bases. The germline gives CDR1 SQVTM, CDR2 ANQGSEA. CDR3 length equals 15 residues. CDR3 sequence: CSVVGSTRGNTEAFF. CDR3 nucleotides: TGCAGCGTTGTTGGTTCAACTCGAGGGAACACTGAAGCTTTCTTT.

This clone was recorded many times. CDR3 loop: CASSLSALGEGDTQYF. For the CDR3, the DNA is TGTGCCAGCAGTTTATCGGCCCTAGGTGAAGGAGATACGCAGTATTTT. The chain carries TRBV27 and TRBJ2-3; no clear D gene. CDR1 is MNHEY, CDR2 SMNVEV, per germline (reference sequence). The CDR3 is 16 residues long. The V gene lost 0 bases and the J gene lost 5 bases, with 15 bases spanning the gap.

This clone was recorded at least ten times. The chain has TRBV19 and TRBJ2-7, with TRBD1 matching 8 bases. Germline V gene lookup returns CDR1 LNHDA and CDR2 SQIVND (reference sequence). This CDR3 is built from 15 residues. V gave up 4 bases and J gave up 4 bases; unmatched junction bases: 9. The CDR3 region is CASSTTGQAVYEQYF. In DNA form, the CDR3 reads TGTGCCAGTAGTACTACGGGACAGGCGGTATACGAGCAGTACTTC.

There are many counts of this clone. The chain links TRBV6-5 to TRBJ2-1; the D is unclear. Per the germline V gene, CDR1 is MNHEY and CDR2 is SVGAGI. Trimming took 7 bases from V and 2 from J, leaving 9 bases between them. This CDR3 contains 13 residues. In nucleotides, the CDR3 is TGTGCCAGCACGGAGCGCCCCTACAATGAGCAGTTCTTC. Translation gives CASTERPYNEQFF.

This clone showed up many times. This rearrangement joins TRBV2 to TRBJ2-2; D is perhaps TRBD2 (5 bases). CDR1 and CDR2 (germline): SNHLY, FYNNEI. The V end lost 6 bases, the J end lost 8 bases, and 13 bases lay between the germline ends. The CDR3 is made up of 13 amino acids. CDR3: CASSWTPTGELFF. CDR3 in DNA: TGTGCCAGCAGCTGGACTCCGACAGGGGAGCTGTTTTTT. Variable domain in full (rest from reference TRBV2 and TRBJ2-2): EPEVTQTPSHQVTQMGQEVILRCVPISNHLYFYWYRQILGQKVEFLVSFYNNEISEKSEIFDDQFSVERPDGSNFTLKIRSTKLEDSAMYFCASSWTPTGELFFGEGSRLTVL.

This clone was seen many times. The chain employs TRBV19 and TRBJ2-3, with TRBD2 identical over 8 bases. V dropped 2 bases and J dropped 2; count of bases not matched to a gene: 3. Germline V gives CDR1 LNHDA, CDR2 SQIVND (reference sequence). The CDR3 is 15 amino acids. The CDR3 nucleotides read TGTGCCAGTAGTATACAGCGGGGGCCCACAGATACGCAGTATTTT. It is translated as CASSIQRGPTDTQYF. The full variable domain, with the rest looked up from reference TRBV19 and TRBJ2-3, is DGGITQSPKYLFRKEGQNVTLSCEQNLNHDAMYWYRQDPGQGLRLIYYSQIVNDFQKGDIAEGYSVSREKKESFPLTVTSAQKNPTAFYLCASSIQRGPTDTQYFGPGTRLTVL.